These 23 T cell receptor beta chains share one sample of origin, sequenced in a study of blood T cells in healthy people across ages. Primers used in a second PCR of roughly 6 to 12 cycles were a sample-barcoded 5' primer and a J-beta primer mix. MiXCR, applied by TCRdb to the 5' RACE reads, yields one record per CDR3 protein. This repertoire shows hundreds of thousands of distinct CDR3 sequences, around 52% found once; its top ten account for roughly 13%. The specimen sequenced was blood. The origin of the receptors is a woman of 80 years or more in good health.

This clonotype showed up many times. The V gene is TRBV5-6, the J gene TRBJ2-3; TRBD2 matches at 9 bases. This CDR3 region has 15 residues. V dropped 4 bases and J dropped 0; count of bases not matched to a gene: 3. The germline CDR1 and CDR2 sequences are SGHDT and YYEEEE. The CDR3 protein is CASSILAGSTDTQYF. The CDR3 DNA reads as TGTGCCAGCAGCATTCTAGCGGGAAGCACAGATACGCAGTATTTT.

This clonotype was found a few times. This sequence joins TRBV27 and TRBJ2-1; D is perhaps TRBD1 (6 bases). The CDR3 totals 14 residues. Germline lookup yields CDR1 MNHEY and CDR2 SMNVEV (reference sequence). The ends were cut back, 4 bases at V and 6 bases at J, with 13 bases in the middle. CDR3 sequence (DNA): TGTGCCAGCAGTTATGGTCAGGGGATCAATGAGCAGTTCTTC. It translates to CASSYGQGINEQFF.

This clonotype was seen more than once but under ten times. CDR3 bases: TGTGCCAGCAAAGTCACAGGGCACACCGGGGAGCTGTTTTTT. Its translation is CASKVTGHTGELFF. The rearrangement uses TRBV27 and TRBJ2-2; TRBD1 might be the D (6 bases). This CDR3 region has 14 residues. Between the trimmed V and J ends, which lost 7 bases and 3 bases, there was a span of 12 bases. Per the germline V gene, CDR1 is MNHEY and CDR2 is SMNVEV (reference sequence).

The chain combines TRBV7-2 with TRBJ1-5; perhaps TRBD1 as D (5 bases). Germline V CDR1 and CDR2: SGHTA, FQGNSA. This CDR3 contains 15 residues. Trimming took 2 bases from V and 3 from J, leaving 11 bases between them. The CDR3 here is CASSLTRGANQPQHF. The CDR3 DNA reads TGTGCCAGCAGCTTAACCCGGGGCGCCAATCAGCCCCAGCATTTT.

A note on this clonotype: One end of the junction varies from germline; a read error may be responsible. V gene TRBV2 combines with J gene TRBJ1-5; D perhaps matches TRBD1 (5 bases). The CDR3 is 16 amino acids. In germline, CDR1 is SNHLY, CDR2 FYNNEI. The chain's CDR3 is CASKRTGEYSKQPQHF. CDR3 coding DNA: TGTGCCAGTAAGAGAACGGGGGAGTATAGCAAGCAGCCCCAGCATTTT.

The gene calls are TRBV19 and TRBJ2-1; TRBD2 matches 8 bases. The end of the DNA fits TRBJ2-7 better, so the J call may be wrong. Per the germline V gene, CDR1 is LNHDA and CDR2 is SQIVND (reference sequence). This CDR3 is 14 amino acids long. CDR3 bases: TGTGCCATCAGGGGCGGGGGGACCTACAATGAGCAGTACTTC. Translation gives CAIRGGGTYNEQYF.

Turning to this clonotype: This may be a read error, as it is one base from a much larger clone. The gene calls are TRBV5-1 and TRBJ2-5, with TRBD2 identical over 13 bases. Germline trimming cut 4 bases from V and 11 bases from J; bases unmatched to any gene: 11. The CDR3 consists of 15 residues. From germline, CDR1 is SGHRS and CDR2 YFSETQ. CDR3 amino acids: CASSPGLAGYNEQYF. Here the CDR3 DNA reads TGCGCCAGCAGCCCGGGACTAGCGGGGTACAATGAGCAGTACTTC.

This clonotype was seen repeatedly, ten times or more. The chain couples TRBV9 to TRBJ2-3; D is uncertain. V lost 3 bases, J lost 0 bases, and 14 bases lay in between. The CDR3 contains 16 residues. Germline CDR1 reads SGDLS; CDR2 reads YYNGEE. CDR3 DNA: TGTGCCAGCAGCGGGGCACGAGCGCAGAGCACAGATACGCAGTATTTT. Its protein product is CASSGARAQSTDTQYF.

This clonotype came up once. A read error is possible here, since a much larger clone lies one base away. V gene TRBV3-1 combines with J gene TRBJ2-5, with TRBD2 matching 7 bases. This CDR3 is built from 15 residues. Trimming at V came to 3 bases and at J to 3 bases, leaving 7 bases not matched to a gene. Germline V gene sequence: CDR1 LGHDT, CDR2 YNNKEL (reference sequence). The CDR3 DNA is TGTGCCAGCAGCCATCAAAGTGGGAGGGAAGAGACCCAGTACTTC. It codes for CASSHQSGREETQYF.

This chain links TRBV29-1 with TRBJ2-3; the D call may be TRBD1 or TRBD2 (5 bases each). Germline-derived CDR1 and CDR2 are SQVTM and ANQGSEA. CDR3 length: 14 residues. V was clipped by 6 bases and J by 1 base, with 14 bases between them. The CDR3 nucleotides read TGCAGCGTGTCCGGTCGGGACGGCACAGATACGCAGTATTTT. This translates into CSVSGRDGTDTQYF.

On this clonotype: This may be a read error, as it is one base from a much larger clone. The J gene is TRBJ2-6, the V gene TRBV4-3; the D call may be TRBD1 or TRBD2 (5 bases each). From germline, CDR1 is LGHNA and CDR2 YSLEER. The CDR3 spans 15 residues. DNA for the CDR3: TGCGCCAGCAGCCCCGGTCGATTCGGGGCCAACGCCCTGACTTTC. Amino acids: CASSPGRFGANALTF.

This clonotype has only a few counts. CDR3 protein: CASSLLASGRSGELFF. The CDR3 bases are TGTGCCAGCAGTTTATTGGCTAGCGGGAGATCCGGGGAGCTGTTTTTT. The gene calls are TRBV27 and TRBJ2-2; TRBD2 aligns across 10 bases. This CDR3 is 16 amino acids long. V was pared by 1 base and J by 6 bases, with 5 bases of the junction left unmatched. Germline CDR1 and CDR2: MNHEY and SMNVEV (reference sequence).

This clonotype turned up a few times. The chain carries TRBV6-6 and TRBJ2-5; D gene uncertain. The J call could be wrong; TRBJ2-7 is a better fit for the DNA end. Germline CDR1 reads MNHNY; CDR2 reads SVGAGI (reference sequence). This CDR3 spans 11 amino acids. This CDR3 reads CASSNDYEQYF. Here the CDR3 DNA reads TGTGCCAGCAGCAATGACTACGAGCAGTACTTC.

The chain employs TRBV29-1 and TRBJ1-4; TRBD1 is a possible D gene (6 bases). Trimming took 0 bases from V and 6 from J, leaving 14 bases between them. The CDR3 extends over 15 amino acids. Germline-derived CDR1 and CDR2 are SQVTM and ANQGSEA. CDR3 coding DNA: TGCAGCGTTGAAGACGTCAGGGGCGCCGATGAAAAACTGTTTTTT. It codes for CSVEDVRGADEKLFF.

The CDR3: CASSPREGQGAGGELFF. CDR3 in DNA: TGTGCCAGCAGCCCCCGAGAAGGACAGGGGGCTGGCGGGGAGCTGTTTTTT. This rearrangement joins TRBV7-9 to TRBJ2-2; 11 bases map to TRBD1. The trim removed 5 bases at V and 7 bases at J, leaving 12 bases unmatched. Per the germline V gene, CDR1 is SEHNR and CDR2 is FQNEAQ (reference sequence). The CDR3 loop spans 17 amino acids.

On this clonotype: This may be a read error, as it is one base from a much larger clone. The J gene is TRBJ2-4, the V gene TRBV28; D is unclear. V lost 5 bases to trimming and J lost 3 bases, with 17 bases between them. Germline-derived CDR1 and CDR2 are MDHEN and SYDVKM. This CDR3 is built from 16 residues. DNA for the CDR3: TGTGCCAGCAGTGCCCTTCGTGAGCTAGTCAAAAACATTCAGTACTTC. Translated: CASSALRELVKNIQYF.

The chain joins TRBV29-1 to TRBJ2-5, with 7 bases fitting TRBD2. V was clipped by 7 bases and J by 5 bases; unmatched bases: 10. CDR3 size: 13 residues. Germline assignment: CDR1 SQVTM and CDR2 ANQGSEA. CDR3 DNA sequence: TGCAGCGCCGGCCGGGACTATGGGGAGACCCAGTACTTC. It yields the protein CSAGRDYGETQYF.

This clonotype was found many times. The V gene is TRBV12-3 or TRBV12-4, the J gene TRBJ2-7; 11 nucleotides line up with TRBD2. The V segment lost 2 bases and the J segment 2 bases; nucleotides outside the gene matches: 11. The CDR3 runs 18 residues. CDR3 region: CASSLSRGTGLAAYEQYF. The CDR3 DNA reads TGTGCCAGCAGTTTAAGTAGGGGTACGGGACTAGCGGCCTACGAGCAGTACTTC.

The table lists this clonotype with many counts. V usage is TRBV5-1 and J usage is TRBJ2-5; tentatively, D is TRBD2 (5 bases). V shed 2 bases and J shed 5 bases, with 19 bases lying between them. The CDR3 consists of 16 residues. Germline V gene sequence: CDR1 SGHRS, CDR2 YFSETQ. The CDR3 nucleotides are TGCGCCAGCAGCTTACTTGGCGCCCGAGGGTTGGAGACCCAGTACTTC. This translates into CASSLLGARGLETQYF. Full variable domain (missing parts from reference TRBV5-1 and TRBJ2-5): KAGVTQTPRYLIKTRGQQVTLSCSPISGHRSVSWYQQTPGQGLQFLFEYFSETQRNKGNFPGRFSGRQFSNSRSEMNVSTLELGDSALYLCASSLLGARGLETQYFGPGTRLLVL.

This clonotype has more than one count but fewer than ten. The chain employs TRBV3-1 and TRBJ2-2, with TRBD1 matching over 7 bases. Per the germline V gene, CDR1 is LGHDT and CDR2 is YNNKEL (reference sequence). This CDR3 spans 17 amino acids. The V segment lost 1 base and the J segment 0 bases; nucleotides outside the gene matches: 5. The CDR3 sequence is CASSQAGQAANTGELFF. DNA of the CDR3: TGTGCCAGCAGCCAAGCAGGACAGGCAGCGAACACCGGGGAGCTGTTTTTT. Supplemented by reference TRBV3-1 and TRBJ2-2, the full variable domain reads DTAVSQTPKYLVTQMGNDKSIKCEQNLGHDTMYWYKQDSKKFLKIMFSYNNKELIINETVPNRFSPKSPDKAHLNLHINSLELGDSAVYFCASSQAGQAANTGELFFGEGSRLTVL.

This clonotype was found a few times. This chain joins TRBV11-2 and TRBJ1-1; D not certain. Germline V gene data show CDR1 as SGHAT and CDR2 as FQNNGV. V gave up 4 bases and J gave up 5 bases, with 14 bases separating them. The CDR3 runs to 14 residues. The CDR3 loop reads CASSSGKARTEAFF. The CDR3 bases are TGTGCCAGCAGCTCCGGGAAGGCAAGGACTGAAGCTTTCTTT.

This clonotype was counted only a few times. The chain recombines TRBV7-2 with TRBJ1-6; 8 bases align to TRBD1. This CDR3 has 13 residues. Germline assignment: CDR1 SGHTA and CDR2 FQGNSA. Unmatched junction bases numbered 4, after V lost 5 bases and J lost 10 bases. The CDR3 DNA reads TGTGCCAGCAGCGACAGGGGTGGGTCACCCCTCCACTTT. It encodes CASSDRGGSPLHF.

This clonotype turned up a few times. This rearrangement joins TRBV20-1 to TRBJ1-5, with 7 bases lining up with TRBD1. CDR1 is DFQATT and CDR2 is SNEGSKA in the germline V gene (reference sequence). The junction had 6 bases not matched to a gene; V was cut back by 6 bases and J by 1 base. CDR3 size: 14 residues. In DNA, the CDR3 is TGCAGTGCCCTTGGGACAGCGAGCAATCAGCCCCAGCATTTT. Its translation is CSALGTASNQPQHF.